This record concerns one TCR beta chain sequence. Its target is not known. TCRdb reprocessed the RT-PCR reads via MiXCR and lists one record per CDR3 protein. The sample consists of about 540,000 distinct CDR3 sequences, around 15% of them appearing once. The entry originates in a study of response to subunit inactivated influenza vaccine. The study's findings and limits: Few additional T cells are recruited per seasonal influenza vaccination, authors suggested.

V was trimmed by 4 bases and J by 6 bases, leaving 15 bases between them. The CDR3 is 15 amino acids. The germline CDR1 and CDR2 sequences are LGHDT and YNNKEL (reference sequence). This sample comprised PBMCs from blood, obtained about 13 days after vaccination. The clonotype comes from a man aged 50-59 years who received an inactivated influenza vaccine. The V gene is TRBV3-1, the J gene TRBJ2-2; D unresolved. The CDR3 loop reads CASSPRAPPAGELFF. The CDR3 nucleotides are TGTGCCAGCAGCCCCCGGGCCCCCCCAGCCGGGGAGCTGTTTTTT.